This T cell receptor (beta chain) was captured by sequencing in a study of blood T cell repertoires in COVID-19. On the study more broadly: Collection of acute and convalescent COVID-19 samples took place in the United States, Italy and Spain.

Profiling relied on immunoSEQ multiplex PCR, and the TCRdb table lists in-frame clones only, not all of them. The sample includes 180,000 or so clones, 70% to 85% of them seen just once. Sample: peripheral blood. The source is a man over 45 who had recovered from COVID-19.

CDR3 nucleotide sequence: TGTGCCAGCAGTCATAATAAGCGGGATTACGAGCAGTACTTC. This translates into CASSHNKRDYEQYF. The rearrangement uses TRBV27 and TRBJ2-7; 7 bases align to TRBD2. With V trimmed by 5 bases and J by 4 bases, 8 bases remained unmatched. Germline CDR1 reads MNHEY; CDR2 reads SMNVEV (reference sequence). This CDR3 is built from 14 residues.